These T cell receptor beta chains were read from a single sample in a study of cytomegalovirus exposure and HLA in healthy donors. This table comes from immunoSEQ multiplex PCR, and its TCRdb copy is limited to in-frame clones, with some not included. The table includes fewer than 85,000 clones, around 82% detected once. Sequencing was carried out using PBMCs. The receptors shown here come from a man aged 40-50 years in good health and CMV-seronegative. The CDR3 runs from the conserved cysteine through the conserved F or W. The D gene is left open where the match is weak. Some rows have no size entry. The others give once, few or many, or a class for an expanded clone.

CDR3 DNA: TGTGCCAGCAGCGCCCGACAGGGGCCGAACACTGAAGCTTTCTTT
CDR3 protein: CASSARQGPNTEAFF
D gene: TRBD1
V gene: TRBV11-3
clone size: .
J gene: TRBJ1-1
CDR3 length: 15

CDR3 DNA: TGTGCCAGCAGCTCTACCCCCTGGACAGGGGGACATCAGCCCCAGCATTTT
CDR3 protein: CASSSTPWTGGHQPQHF
D gene: TRBD1
V gene: TRBV5-6
clone size: few
J gene: TRBJ1-5
CDR3 length: 17

CDR3 DNA: TGTGCCAGCAGACCAGGGGTCTCCTACGAGCAGTACTTC
CDR3 protein: CASRPGVSYEQYF
D gene: .
V gene: TRBV28
clone size: few
J gene: TRBJ2-7
CDR3 length: 13

CDR3 DNA: TGTGCCAGCAGCCAAGAAGGGGCTAGCGGGGGTTACAATGAGCAGTTCTTC
CDR3 protein: CASSQEGASGGYNEQFF
D gene: TRBD2
V gene: TRBV4-2
clone size: few
J gene: TRBJ2-1
CDR3 length: 17

CDR3 DNA: TGTGCCAGCAGTTTAGCAGGTTTTTATAATTCACCCCTCCACTTT
CDR3 protein: CASSLAGFYNSPLHF
D gene: .
V gene: TRBV27
clone size: .
J gene: TRBJ1-6
CDR3 length: 15

CDR3 DNA: TGTGCCTGCGAGGTCGGAGTGGGCACTGAAGCTTTCTTT
CDR3 protein: CACEVGVGTEAFF
D gene: .
V gene: TRBV6-5
clone size: .
J gene: TRBJ1-1
CDR3 length: 13

CDR3 DNA: TGTGCCAGTACCCCTGTCCCCCCATCGGGCACTGAAGCTTTCTTT
CDR3 protein: CASTPVPPSGTEAFF
D gene: .
V gene: TRBV19
clone size: medium-sized
J gene: TRBJ1-1
CDR3 length: 15

CDR3 DNA: TGTGCCAGCATGTATGATAGCCTCGGGGGCACCATATATTTT
CDR3 protein: CASMYDSLGGTIYF
D gene: .
V gene: TRBV2
clone size: .
J gene: TRBJ1-3
CDR3 length: 14

CDR3 DNA: TGTGCCAGCTCAGGAACGGACACCACGGGTGGCTACACCTTC
CDR3 protein: CASSGTDTTGGYTF
D gene: .
V gene: TRBV18
clone size: once
J gene: TRBJ1-2
CDR3 length: 14

CDR3 DNA: TGTGCCAGTAGTGTCCGACAGGGGCGATACGAGCAGTACTTC
CDR3 protein: CASSVRQGRYEQYF
D gene: TRBD1
V gene: TRBV19
clone size: once
J gene: TRBJ2-7
CDR3 length: 14

CDR3 DNA: TGCAGCGTTGAAGCTTTCGGGGGCACTGAAGCTTTCTTT
CDR3 protein: CSVEAFGGTEAFF
D gene: .
V gene: TRBV29-1
clone size: .
J gene: TRBJ1-1
CDR3 length: 13

CDR3 DNA: TGTGCCAGCTCACCTGTGGGAGGTAGCAATCAGCCCCAGCATTTT
CDR3 protein: CASSPVGGSNQPQHF
D gene: .
V gene: TRBV18
clone size: .
J gene: TRBJ1-5
CDR3 length: 15

CDR3 DNA: TGCGCCAGCAGCCAGCCGGGACTAGCGGATAATGAGCAGTTCTTC
CDR3 protein: CASSQPGLADNEQFF
D gene: TRBD2
V gene: TRBV4-1
clone size: few
J gene: TRBJ2-1
CDR3 length: 15

CDR3 DNA: TGTGCCAGCAGCCCCCGGACAGGGAAGAACACCGGGGAGCTGTTTTTT
CDR3 protein: CASSPRTGKNTGELFF
D gene: TRBD1
V gene: TRBV9
clone size: .
J gene: TRBJ2-2
CDR3 length: 16

CDR3 DNA: TGTGCCAGCAGCCAAGATGAGGGGACAGGGGGCGAAAAACTGTTTTTT
CDR3 protein: CASSQDEGTGGEKLFF
D gene: TRBD1
V gene: TRBV4-2
clone size: .
J gene: TRBJ1-4
CDR3 length: 16

CDR3 DNA: TGTGCCAGCTCACCACCCGGGGACTACACCGGGGAGCTGTTTTTT
CDR3 protein: CASSPPGDYTGELFF
D gene: .
V gene: TRBV18
clone size: .
J gene: TRBJ2-2
CDR3 length: 15

CDR3 DNA: TGCGCCAGCAGCTTTGCCCCATCAGGCGGGGGAGAGACCCAGTACTTC
CDR3 protein: CASSFAPSGGGETQYF
D gene: TRBD2
V gene: TRBV5-1
clone size: few
J gene: TRBJ2-5
CDR3 length: 16

CDR3 DNA: TGCGCCAGCAGCCATTACCAGGGGTCAACCTACAATGAGCAGTTCTTC
CDR3 protein: CASSHYQGSTYNEQFF
D gene: .
V gene: TRBV5-1
clone size: few
J gene: TRBJ2-1
CDR3 length: 16

CDR3 DNA: TGTGCCAGCAGTCCGACAGGGGCGGACATTCAGTACTTC
CDR3 protein: CASSPTGADIQYF
D gene: TRBD1
V gene: TRBV6-1
clone size: .
J gene: TRBJ2-4
CDR3 length: 13

CDR3 DNA: TGCGCCAGCAGCTTTAGCGGGTACGAGCAGTACTTC
CDR3 protein: CASSFSGYEQYF
D gene: TRBD2
V gene: TRBV5-1
clone size: .
J gene: TRBJ2-7
CDR3 length: 12

CDR3 DNA: TGTTCCAGCAGCCACGCCGGGACAGGGAGCACTGAAGCTTTCTTT
CDR3 protein: CSSSHAGTGSTEAFF
D gene: TRBD1
V gene: TRBV7-9
clone size: few
J gene: TRBJ1-1
CDR3 length: 15

CDR3 DNA: TGTGCCTGGAGTGCCTCCCCAGTTCTTAATGAAAAACTGTTTTTT
CDR3 protein: CAWSASPVLNEKLFF
D gene: .
V gene: TRBV30
clone size: .
J gene: TRBJ1-4
CDR3 length: 15

CDR3 DNA: TGCGCCAGCAGCATCCGGACAGGGCCTATCAACACTGAAGCTTTCTTT
CDR3 protein: CASSIRTGPINTEAFF
D gene: TRBD1
V gene: TRBV5-1
clone size: few
J gene: TRBJ1-1
CDR3 length: 16

CDR3 DNA: TGTGCCAGCAGTGAGGACAGTGGGGAAGAGACCCAGTACTTC
CDR3 protein: CASSEDSGEETQYF
D gene: .
V gene: TRBV2
clone size: .
J gene: TRBJ2-5
CDR3 length: 14

CDR3 DNA: TGTGCCAGCAGGACAGGGGGCGTGATGAACACTGAAGCTTTCTTT
CDR3 protein: CASRTGGVMNTEAFF
D gene: TRBD1
V gene: TRBV6-5
clone size: .
J gene: TRBJ1-1
CDR3 length: 15

CDR3 DNA: TGCGCCAGCAGCTTGGGACAGAGCCAAGAGACCCAGTACTTC
CDR3 protein: CASSLGQSQETQYF
D gene: .
V gene: TRBV5-1
clone size: .
J gene: TRBJ2-5
CDR3 length: 14

CDR3 DNA: TGTGCCAGCAACGGACAGGGGGCGATGAACACTGAAGCTTTCTTT
CDR3 protein: CASNGQGAMNTEAFF
D gene: TRBD1
V gene: TRBV5-4
clone size: .
J gene: TRBJ1-1
CDR3 length: 15

CDR3 DNA: TGCGCCAGCAGCTCAGACAGGGGGAACACCGGGGAGCTGTTTTTT
CDR3 protein: CASSSDRGNTGELFF
D gene: TRBD1
V gene: TRBV5-1
clone size: once
J gene: TRBJ2-2
CDR3 length: 15

CDR3 DNA: TGTGCCAGCAGCTTGGAACAGGGTAGCAATCAGCCCCAGCATTTT
CDR3 protein: CASSLEQGSNQPQHF
D gene: .
V gene: TRBV7-2
clone size: .
J gene: TRBJ1-5
CDR3 length: 15

CDR3 DNA: TGTGCCAGCAGCGTAGATGGGGGGAATGGCTACACCTTC
CDR3 protein: CASSVDGGNGYTF
D gene: .
V gene: TRBV9
clone size: .
J gene: TRBJ1-2
CDR3 length: 13

CDR3 DNA: TGTGCCTGGGCGGGACAGGGGGCCTTTTATGGCTACACCTTC
CDR3 protein: CAWAGQGAFYGYTF
D gene: TRBD1
V gene: TRBV30
clone size: .
J gene: TRBJ1-2
CDR3 length: 14

CDR3 DNA: TGTGCCAGCAGACCACAGGGAAACACTGAAGCTTTCTTT
CDR3 protein: CASRPQGNTEAFF
D gene: .
V gene: TRBV27
clone size: few
J gene: TRBJ1-1
CDR3 length: 13

CDR3 DNA: TGTGCCAGCAGCGCTGCGGGACAGGGCTCTGGAAACACCATATATTTT
CDR3 protein: CASSAAGQGSGNTIYF
D gene: TRBD1
V gene: TRBV9
clone size: .
J gene: TRBJ1-3
CDR3 length: 16

CDR3 DNA: TGTGCCAGCAGCCCTCCCGGGACAGGGGGCAATGAGCAGTTCTTC
CDR3 protein: CASSPPGTGGNEQFF
D gene: TRBD1
V gene: TRBV7-9
clone size: .
J gene: TRBJ2-1
CDR3 length: 15

CDR3 DNA: TGTGCCAGCAGCTTGAACAGTAGAGAAGCTTTCTTT
CDR3 protein: CASSLNSREAFF
D gene: .
V gene: TRBV5-4
clone size: .
J gene: TRBJ1-1
CDR3 length: 12

CDR3 DNA: TGTGCCAGCAGCCCCTACAGGGTTGGCAATCAGCCCCAGCATTTT
CDR3 protein: CASSPYRVGNQPQHF
D gene: .
V gene: TRBV6-6
clone size: few
J gene: TRBJ1-5
CDR3 length: 15

CDR3 DNA: TGTGCCAGCAGCAAGTCAGGGGTGGAAGATACGCAGTATTTT
CDR3 protein: CASSKSGVEDTQYF
D gene: .
V gene: TRBV5-4
clone size: .
J gene: TRBJ2-3
CDR3 length: 14

CDR3 DNA: TGTGCCAGCAGCCAAGGAAGGGGCAGGGGTGGCGAAAAACTGTTTTTT
CDR3 protein: CASSQGRGRGGEKLFF
D gene: .
V gene: TRBV4-2
clone size: .
J gene: TRBJ1-4
CDR3 length: 16

CDR3 DNA: TGTGCCAGCAGTGATTTGGGCTTCGGGGAGCTGTTTTTT
CDR3 protein: CASSDLGFGELFF
D gene: .
V gene: TRBV2
clone size: .
J gene: TRBJ2-2
CDR3 length: 13

CDR3 DNA: TGTGCCAGCAGCTTTATGGAGGGGGGCTACACCTTC
CDR3 protein: CASSFMEGGYTF
D gene: .
V gene: TRBV7-9
clone size: .
J gene: TRBJ1-2
CDR3 length: 12

CDR3 DNA: TGTGCCACCAGTTACGTGGGAGGCAGCTATGGCTACACCTTC
CDR3 protein: CATSYVGGSYGYTF
D gene: .
V gene: TRBV6-5
clone size: few
J gene: TRBJ1-2
CDR3 length: 14

CDR3 DNA: TGCGCCAGCAGCTTGGTAGCCAGAAACTACGAGCAGTACTTC
CDR3 protein: CASSLVARNYEQYF
D gene: .
V gene: TRBV5-1
clone size: .
J gene: TRBJ2-7
CDR3 length: 14

CDR3 DNA: TGTGCCAGCAGCCCCTCCACGGGGGGGAAGGATGAGCAGTTCTTC
CDR3 protein: CASSPSTGGKDEQFF
D gene: TRBD2
V gene: TRBV9
clone size: once
J gene: TRBJ2-1
CDR3 length: 15

CDR3 DNA: TGTGCCAGCAGACAGGGGGTAACCGGGGAGCTGTTTTTT
CDR3 protein: CASRQGVTGELFF
D gene: TRBD1
V gene: TRBV6-5
clone size: few
J gene: TRBJ2-2
CDR3 length: 13

CDR3 DNA: TGTGCCAGCAGCCCACAGGGGCCCAAGGGCAATCAGCCCCAGCATTTT
CDR3 protein: CASSPQGPKGNQPQHF
D gene: .
V gene: TRBV21-1
clone size: .
J gene: TRBJ1-5
CDR3 length: 16

CDR3 DNA: TGCGCCAGCAGCCAATGGACAGGGTGGAACATTCAGTACTTC
CDR3 protein: CASSQWTGWNIQYF
D gene: TRBD1
V gene: TRBV4-1
clone size: .
J gene: TRBJ2-4
CDR3 length: 14

CDR3 DNA: TGTGCCAGCAGCCATACCCGAGGAGCCAAAAACATTCAGTACTTC
CDR3 protein: CASSHTRGAKNIQYF
D gene: .
V gene: TRBV5-6
clone size: .
J gene: TRBJ2-4
CDR3 length: 15

CDR3 DNA: TGTGCCAGCAGCTTGGGGGGTTCGGGGGAGGCTGAAGCTTTCTTT
CDR3 protein: CASSLGGSGEAEAFF
D gene: .
V gene: TRBV5-6
clone size: .
J gene: TRBJ1-1
CDR3 length: 15

CDR3 DNA: TGTGCCAGCAGTTACGCGGGGACAGGGATTCCCTACGAGCAGTACTTC
CDR3 protein: CASSYAGTGIPYEQYF
D gene: TRBD1
V gene: TRBV6-5
clone size: once
J gene: TRBJ2-7
CDR3 length: 16

CDR3 DNA: TGTGCCAGCAGCCGACAGGGATCGAATGAAAAACTGTTTTTT
CDR3 protein: CASSRQGSNEKLFF
D gene: TRBD1
V gene: TRBV13
clone size: .
J gene: TRBJ1-4
CDR3 length: 14

CDR3 DNA: TGTTCCAGCAGCTTGGGACAGGGATTGGGAGGCTACACCTTC
CDR3 protein: CSSSLGQGLGGYTF
D gene: TRBD1
V gene: TRBV7-9
clone size: .
J gene: TRBJ1-2
CDR3 length: 14

CDR3 DNA: TGTGCCAGCAGTTTACAGGGTGGCGGAAAACTGTTTTTT
CDR3 protein: CASSLQGGGKLFF
D gene: .
V gene: TRBV11-2
clone size: .
J gene: TRBJ1-4
CDR3 length: 13

CDR3 DNA: TGTGCCAGCAGCTTGACAGTACAAGAGACCCAGTACTTC
CDR3 protein: CASSLTVQETQYF
D gene: .
V gene: TRBV7-8
clone size: .
J gene: TRBJ2-5
CDR3 length: 13

CDR3 DNA: TGTGCCAGCAGTTACCCGACAGGGGGCCACTACGAGCAGTACTTC
CDR3 protein: CASSYPTGGHYEQYF
D gene: TRBD1
V gene: TRBV6-6
clone size: .
J gene: TRBJ2-7
CDR3 length: 15